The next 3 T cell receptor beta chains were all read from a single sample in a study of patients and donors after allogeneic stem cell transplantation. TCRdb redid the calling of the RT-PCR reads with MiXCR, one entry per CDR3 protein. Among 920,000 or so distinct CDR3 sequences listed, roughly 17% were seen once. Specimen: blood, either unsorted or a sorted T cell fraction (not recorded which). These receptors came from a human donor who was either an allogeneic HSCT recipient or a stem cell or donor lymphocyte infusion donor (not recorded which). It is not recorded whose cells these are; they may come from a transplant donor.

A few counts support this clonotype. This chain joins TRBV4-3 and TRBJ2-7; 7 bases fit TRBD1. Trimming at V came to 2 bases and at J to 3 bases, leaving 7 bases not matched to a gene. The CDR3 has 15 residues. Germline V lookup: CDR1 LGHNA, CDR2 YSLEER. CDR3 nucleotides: TGCGCCAGCAGCCAACACCGGGACAGCAACTACGAGCAGTACTTC. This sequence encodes CASSQHRDSNYEQYF.

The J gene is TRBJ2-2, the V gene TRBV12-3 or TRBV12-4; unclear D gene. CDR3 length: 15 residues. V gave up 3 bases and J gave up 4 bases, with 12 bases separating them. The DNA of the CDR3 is TGTGCCAGCAGTTTGCGGACCCCCGGCACCGGGGAGCTGTTTTTT. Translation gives CASSLRTPGTGELFF.

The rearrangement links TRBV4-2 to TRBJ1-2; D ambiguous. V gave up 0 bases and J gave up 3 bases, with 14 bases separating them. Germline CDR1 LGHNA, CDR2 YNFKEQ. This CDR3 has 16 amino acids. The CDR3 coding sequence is TGTGCCAGCAGCCAAGAACTGGGTTTAATCCACTATGGCTACACCTTC. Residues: CASSQELGLIHYGYTF.